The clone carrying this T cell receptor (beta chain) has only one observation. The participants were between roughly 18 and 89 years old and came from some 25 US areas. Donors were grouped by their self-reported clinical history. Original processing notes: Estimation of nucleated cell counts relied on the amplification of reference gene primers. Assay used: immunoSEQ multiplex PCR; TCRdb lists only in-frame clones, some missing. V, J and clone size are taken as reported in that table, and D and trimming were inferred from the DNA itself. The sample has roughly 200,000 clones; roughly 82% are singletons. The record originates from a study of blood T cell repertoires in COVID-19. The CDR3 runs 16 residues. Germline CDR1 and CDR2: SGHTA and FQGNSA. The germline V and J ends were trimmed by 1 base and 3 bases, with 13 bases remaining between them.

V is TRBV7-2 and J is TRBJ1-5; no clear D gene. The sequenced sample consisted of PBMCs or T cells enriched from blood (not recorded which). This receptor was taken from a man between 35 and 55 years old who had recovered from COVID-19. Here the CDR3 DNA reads TGTGCCAGCAGCTTAGGAGGTGTTGGGTACAATCAGCCCCAGCATTTT. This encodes CASSLGGVGYNQPQHF.